Shown below are 20 T cell receptor beta chains from a single sample sequenced in a study of blood T cell repertoires in COVID-19. The protocol was immunoSEQ multiplex PCR, while the TCRdb copy is restricted to in-frame clones and leaves out a portion. The sample includes 130,000 to 150,000 clones, 70% to 90% seen only once; the top ten take 1.2%. Sequenced input: PBMCs or T cells enriched from blood (not recorded which). The receptors here all came from a woman aged 30 to 39 with acute COVID-19.

The rearrangement uses TRBV25-1 and TRBJ1-4; 10 nucleotides align to TRBD1. This CDR3 has 15 residues. V lost 3 bases and J lost 8; bases outside the gene matches: 6. CDR1 is MGHDK and CDR2 is SYGVNS in the germline V gene. The CDR3 DNA reads as TGTGCCAGCAGTGACGACAGGGGGCCGGGGGAAAAACTGTTTTTT. This encodes CASSDDRGPGEKLFF.

The chain links TRBV19 to TRBJ1-1; D call uncertain. The germline V gene has CDR1 LNHDA and CDR2 SQIVND (reference sequence). Trimming shortened V by 10 bases and J by 1 base, and 19 bases separated the two germline ends. The CDR3 is 15 residues long. DNA of the CDR3: TGTGCCACAGACATGGGAGTAATGAGGAACACTGAAGCTTTCTTT. Protein: CATDMGVMRNTEAFF.

The V and J genes are TRBV5-1 and TRBJ2-7, with TRBD1 identical over 8 bases. This CDR3 region has 14 residues. The V and J ends lost 4 bases and 0 bases, in that order; junction bases with no gene match: 3. CDR1 and CDR2 (germline): SGHRS, YFSETQ. CDR3: CASSPQGDSYEQYF. The CDR3 DNA sequence: TGCGCCAGCAGCCCACAGGGGGACTCCTACGAGCAGTACTTC.

The V gene is TRBV7-3, the J gene TRBJ2-2, with TRBD1 identical over 8 bases. CDR1 and CDR2 (germline): SGHTA, FQGTGA. J gave up 7 bases and V 3 bases, and 7 bases lay outside the gene matches. The CDR3 is 15 amino acids. The CDR3, as DNA: TGTGCCAGCAGCTTCCAGGGGGCGCTCGGCGGGGAGCTGTTTTTT. Translation gives CASSFQGALGGELFF.

The J gene is TRBJ1-1, the V gene TRBV5-1; 7 bases agree with TRBD1. Unmatched junction bases numbered 11, after V lost 4 bases and J lost 5 bases. The germline V gene encodes CDR1 SGHRS and CDR2 YFSETQ. The CDR3 totals 15 residues. CDR3 bases: TGCGCCAGCAGCCCCGATGAGGGGGCTTATACTGAAGCTTTCTTT. This sequence encodes CASSPDEGAYTEAFF.

This chain connects TRBV7-2 to TRBJ2-5; D gene uncertain. Germline V gene lookup returns CDR1 SGHTA and CDR2 FQGNSA. The CDR3 sequence is 12 residues long. With 5 bases removed from V and 3 bases from J, the gap between germline ends came to 7 bases. The CDR3 loop reads CASSAFKETQYF. In DNA form, the CDR3 reads TGTGCCAGCAGCGCGTTTAAAGAGACCCAGTACTTC.

The V gene is TRBV7-2, the J gene TRBJ1-1; a weak D match, TRBD1 (5 bases). This CDR3 is 14 amino acids long. Trimming shortened V by 1 base and J by 10 bases, and 16 bases separated the two germline ends. Per the germline V gene, CDR1 is SGHTA and CDR2 is FQGNSA. CDR3 protein: CASSLVGGWQGAFF. For the CDR3, the DNA is TGTGCCAGCAGCTTAGTGGGGGGGTGGCAGGGAGCTTTCTTT. The variable domain in full, completed from reference TRBV7-2 and TRBJ1-1, reads GAGVSQSPSNKVTEKGKDVELRCDPISGHTALYWYRQSLGQGLEFLIYFQGNSAPDKSGLPSDRFSAERTGGSVSTLTIQRTQQEDSAVYLCASSLVGGWQGAFFGQGTRLTVV.

This clone occurred once. The chain recombines TRBV2 with TRBJ2-3; D may be TRBD2 (6 bases). The CDR3 is 16 residues long. Trimming removed 3 bases at V and 6 bases at J, with 19 bases between. CDR1 and CDR2 (germline): SNHLY, FYNNEI. Here the CDR3 reads CASSDIQGGISDTQYF. CDR3 in DNA: TGTGCCAGCAGTGATATCCAGGGAGGTATAAGCGATACGCAGTATTTT.

The chain is built from TRBV19 and TRBJ1-3; no definite D call. CDR1 LNHDA and CDR2 SQIVND come from the germline V gene (reference sequence). There are 15 residues in the CDR3. Deletions cut 2 bases from V and 2 bases from J, with 10 bases between. Written as DNA, the CDR3 is TGTGCCAGTAGTATACCTACCGGGGCTGGAAACACCATATATTTT. Amino acid sequence: CASSIPTGAGNTIYF.

The V and J genes are TRBV7-3 and TRBJ2-5; possibly TRBD1 for D (5 bases). The CDR3 has 13 amino acids. The germline V gene encodes CDR1 SGHTA and CDR2 FQGTGA. Trimming pared 2 bases from V and 4 bases from J, leaving 8 bases between. For the CDR3, the DNA is TGTGCCAGCAGCTTAGGTCAGGGAGAGACCCAGTACTTC. Translating it yields CASSLGQGETQYF.

This rearrangement joins TRBV30 to TRBJ2-7, with 10 nucleotides matching TRBD1. The CDR3 has 13 residues. Germline V gives CDR1 GTSNPN, CDR2 SVGIG (reference sequence). With V trimmed by 1 base and J by 7 bases, 4 bases remained unmatched. The CDR3 coding sequence is TGTGCCTGGAGTGGGGGACAGGGGAGAGAGCAGTACTTC. Residues: CAWSGGQGREQYF.

V usage is TRBV4-1 and J usage is TRBJ2-5; the D gene is possibly TRBD1 (6 bases). The V gene's germline CDR1 is MGHRA and CDR2 YSYEKL. V was clipped by 4 bases and J by 3 bases, with 9 bases between them. The CDR3 runs 13 residues. The CDR3 DNA follows: TGCGCCAGCAGCCGACAGGAAGAAGAGACCCAGTACTTC. Protein product: CASSRQEEETQYF.

CDR3 residues: CASSFGGAKDNEQFF. In DNA, the CDR3 is TGTGCCAGCAGCTTCGGGGGGGCGAAGGACAATGAGCAGTTCTTC. The chain combines TRBV5-6 with TRBJ2-1; 8 bases fit TRBD2. The CDR3 runs to 15 residues. The germline V gene encodes CDR1 SGHDT and CDR2 YYEEEE. V was clipped by 2 bases and J by 5 bases; unmatched bases: 6.

This clone was observed a single time. V and J are TRBV9 and TRBJ2-3; D is possibly TRBD2 (5 bases). This CDR3 has 16 residues. The V gene's germline CDR1 is SGDLS and CDR2 YYNGEE. Trimming removed 0 bases at V and 0 bases at J, with 11 bases between. CDR3 in amino acids: CASSVVGADSTDTQYF. The CDR3 nucleotides are TGTGCCAGCAGCGTAGTTGGAGCGGACAGCACAGATACGCAGTATTTT.

The V and J genes are TRBV4-3 and TRBJ2-7; 13 nucleotides line up with TRBD2. CDR1 and CDR2 (germline): LGHNA, YSLEER. CDR3 length: 15 residues. Losses at the gene ends were 4 bases for V and 3 bases for J; bases not matched to a gene: 3. The CDR3 loop is CASSPRLAGGYEQYF. The CDR3 nucleotides are TGCGCCAGCAGCCCCCGACTAGCGGGAGGCTACGAGCAGTACTTC.

The V and J genes are TRBV7-2 and TRBJ1-2; D gene uncertain. Germline CDR1 reads SGHTA; CDR2 reads FQGNSA. The CDR3 consists of 14 residues. V gave up 3 bases and J gave up 4 bases, with 12 bases separating them. The CDR3 nucleotides read TGTGCCAGCAGCTTTGCGGGCCGCGTCTATGGCTACACCTTC. Amino acid sequence: CASSFAGRVYGYTF.

The gene calls are TRBV19 and TRBJ1-2; no clear D gene. V was pared by 3 bases and J by 4 bases, with 15 bases between. Germline CDR1 LNHDA, CDR2 SQIVND (reference sequence). The CDR3 contains 15 residues. The CDR3 DNA reads as TGTGCCAGTAGTATCGGACTCCTGGAGCTCTATGGCTACACCTTC. It translates to CASSIGLLELYGYTF.

The chain couples TRBV19 to TRBJ2-2; possible D gene TRBD1, 6 bases. CDR1 LNHDA and CDR2 SQIVND come from the germline V gene (reference sequence). V dropped 4 bases and J dropped 5 bases, with 11 bases sitting between them. The CDR3 covers 14 residues. The CDR3 spells CASSRQGRTGELFF. In DNA, the CDR3 is TGTGCCAGTAGTAGGCAGGGGCGAACCGGGGAGCTGTTTTTT.

The rearrangement uses TRBV7-9 and TRBJ2-4; possibly TRBD2 for D (6 bases). Germline V lookup: CDR1 SEHNR, CDR2 FQNEAQ (reference sequence). V dropped 8 bases and J dropped 7 bases, with 15 bases sitting between them. CDR3 length: 13 amino acids. CDR3 residues: CASGDLDINIQYF. For the CDR3, the DNA is TGTGCCAGCGGGGACTTGGACATCAACATTCAGTACTTC.

The rearrangement uses TRBV4-3 and TRBJ1-5; no definite D call. V lost 1 base to trimming and J lost 11 bases, with 12 bases between them. There are 13 residues in the CDR3. Germline lookup yields CDR1 LGHNA and CDR2 YSLEER. The CDR3 loop is CASSQGPFEAQHF. In nucleotides, the CDR3 is TGCGCCAGCAGCCAAGGTCCTTTCGAGGCCCAGCATTTT.